One sample yielded the 30 T cell receptor beta chains listed below, sequenced in a study of PD-1 blockade in classical Hodgkin lymphoma. Patients all relapsed after autologous stem cell transplantation, and there was variation in brentuximab vedotin exposure. Using immunoSEQ multiplex PCR, the repertoire was profiled, and TCRdb retains in-frame clones only, with some absent. This sample has approximately 80,000 clones, with around nine tenths found just once. The source was peripheral blood mononuclear cells (PBMCs), collected at baseline. Every receptor here comes from a human donor with classical Hodgkin lymphoma.

The V call is TRBV10-1, the J call TRBJ2-7; TRBD1 might be the D (6 bases). The CDR3 runs to 14 residues. Deletions cut 8 bases from V and 2 bases from J, with 16 bases between. CDR1 is WNHNN and CDR2 is SYGVQD in the germline V gene (reference sequence). The CDR3 loop is CASGPRDKAYEQYF. For the CDR3, the DNA is TGCGCCAGCGGCCCCCGGGACAAGGCCTACGAGCAGTACTTC.

The CDR3 DNA is TGTGCCAGCAGTCCTCAGATGAACACTGAAGCTTTCTTT. Its protein is CASSPQMNTEAFF. This chain uses TRBV27 with TRBJ1-1; no definite D call. Trimming removed 5 bases from V and 0 bases from J, with 7 bases in between. CDR1 MNHEY and CDR2 SMNVEV come from the germline V gene (reference sequence). The CDR3 is made up of 13 amino acids.

The chain uses TRBV28 and TRBJ2-3; D unclear. Per germline, CDR1 MDHEN and CDR2 SYDVKM. This CDR3 is 14 amino acids long. The V end was cut by 2 bases, the J end by 2 bases, with 8 bases between. The CDR3 sequence: CASSLESLTDTQYF. For the CDR3, the DNA is TGTGCCAGCAGTTTAGAATCTCTCACAGATACGCAGTATTTT. The variable domain in full, completed from reference TRBV28 and TRBJ2-3, reads DVKVTQSSRYLVKRTGEKVFLECVQDMDHENMFWYRQDPGLGLRLIYFSYDVKMKEKGDIPEGYSVSREKKERFSLILESASTNQTSMYLCASSLESLTDTQYFGPGTRLTVL.

This clone was counted a few times. J is TRBJ2-7 and V is TRBV27, with TRBD1 matching 7 bases. The CDR3 covers 15 residues. Trimming at V came to 3 bases and at J to 5 bases, leaving 10 bases not matched to a gene. Germline CDR1 is MNHEY and CDR2 is SMNVEV (reference sequence). The CDR3 nucleotides are TGTGCCAGCAGTTTCCTGCCGGACAGGAACCACGAGCAGTACTTC. Translating gives CASSFLPDRNHEQYF.

The chain links TRBV6-1 to TRBJ1-2; D might be TRBD1 (5 bases). The CDR3 length is 15 residues. Germline values: CDR1 MNHNS, CDR2 SASEGT. Trimming cost V 3 bases and J 3 bases, with 14 bases left between them. CDR3 sequence (DNA): TGTGCCAGCAGTGAGGGACCGTTGGGAGACTATGGCTACACCTTC. Translation gives CASSEGPLGDYGYTF.

The chain has TRBV30 and TRBJ1-1; D is uncertain. There are 11 residues in the CDR3. CDR1 and CDR2 from the germline V gene are GTSNPN and SVGIG (reference sequence). V was pared by 2 bases and J by 5 bases, with 6 bases between. CDR3 DNA sequence: TGTGCCTGGAGTTGGGGTACTGAAGCTTTCTTT. Its translation is CAWSWGTEAFF.

The chain employs TRBV30 and TRBJ2-1; 7 bases agree with TRBD2. J lost 2 bases, V lost 3 bases, and 7 bases had no gene match. The CDR3 runs 15 residues. Germline CDR1 and CDR2: GTSNPN and SVGIG (reference sequence). In DNA, the CDR3 is TGTGCCTGGAGCCTCGGGACTACCCCCTACAATGAGCAGTTCTTC. Translating it yields CAWSLGTTPYNEQFF.

The V call is TRBV4-2, the J call TRBJ1-5, with unresolved D. The CDR3 covers 13 residues. V lost 0 bases, J lost 9 bases, and 9 bases lay in between. Germline CDR1 and CDR2: LGHNA and YNFKEQ. The CDR3 DNA is TGTGCCAGCAGCCAAGATGTTGGGAGGCCCCAGCATTTT. It yields the protein CASSQDVGRPQHF.

V is TRBV5-4 and J is TRBJ1-2; 7 bases match TRBD1. Losses at the gene ends were 1 base for V and 3 bases for J; bases not matched to a gene: 3. From germline, CDR1 is SGHNT and CDR2 YYREEE (reference sequence). This CDR3 spans 14 amino acids. This CDR3 is CASSLTDRDYGYTF. The CDR3 DNA follows: TGTGCCAGCAGCTTGACAGACAGGGACTATGGCTACACCTTC.

Points on this clone: This CDR3 is also generated by other DNA sequences in the sample. This chain uses TRBV30 with TRBJ2-3; tentative D call: TRBD2 (6 bases). The CDR3 is 15 amino acids. Trimming stripped 7 bases from V and 3 bases from J, with 20 bases between. Germline CDR1 reads GTSNPN; CDR2 reads SVGIG (reference sequence). The CDR3 here is CALAPGTGLTDTQYF. The CDR3 nucleotides read TGTGCCTTGGCCCCCGGGACGGGACTTACAGATACGCAGTATTTT.

This clone is judged medium-sized (0.01 to 0.1%). CDR3 protein: CASSSPYGGADRIINEQFF. Written as DNA, the CDR3 is TGCGCCAGCAGCTCCCCCTATGGGGGAGCCGACCGAATTATTAATGAGCAGTTCTTC. The chain links TRBV5-1 to TRBJ2-1; tentatively, D is TRBD1 or TRBD2 (5 bases each). In germline, CDR1 is SGHRS, CDR2 YFSETQ. Trimming removed 3 bases at V and 7 bases at J, with 29 bases between. This CDR3 has 19 amino acids.

This clone was detected a few times. The chain carries TRBV4-2 and TRBJ2-3, with 8 bases fitting TRBD2. The CDR3 spans 17 residues. Germline V gene sequence: CDR1 LGHNA, CDR2 YNFKEQ. The V and J ends lost 4 bases and 4 bases, in that order; junction bases with no gene match: 13. The CDR3 sequence is CASSLLGPSGGADTQYF. CDR3 DNA sequence: TGTGCCAGCAGCCTTCTTGGACCCAGCGGGGGAGCAGATACGCAGTATTTT.

The chain combines TRBV18 with TRBJ1-2; tentative D call: TRBD1 (5 bases). Germline CDR1 and CDR2: KGHSH and LQKENI. CDR3 length: 14 amino acids. The ends were cut back, 0 bases at V and 2 bases at J, with 7 bases in the middle. The CDR3 loop reads CASSPPGGNYGYTF. The CDR3 nucleotides read TGTGCCAGCTCACCACCGGGGGGGAACTATGGCTACACCTTC.

At least ten counts were recorded for this clone. CDR3 protein: CASSLREGLTDTQYF. In nucleotides, the CDR3 is TGTGCCAGCAGCTTACGGGAGGGCCTCACAGATACGCAGTATTTT. The rearrangement uses TRBV13 and TRBJ2-3, with 8 positions matching TRBD2. The germline V gene encodes CDR1 PRHDT and CDR2 FYEKMQ (reference sequence). V gave up 2 bases and J gave up 2 bases; unmatched junction bases: 3. There are 15 residues in the CDR3.

J is TRBJ2-5 and V is TRBV21-1; TRBD1 was called by the table and not checked on the DNA. TRBV21-1 is termed a pseudogene. The length of the CDR3 is 15 residues. In DNA, the CDR3 is TGTGCCAGCAGCCTCGACAGGGTGAGGACGGAGACCCAGTACTTC. This codes for CASSLDRVRTETQYF.

The chain combines TRBV18 with TRBJ1-1, with D tentatively TRBD1 (6 bases). Germline V lookup: CDR1 KGHSH, CDR2 LQKENI. The V end was cut by 3 bases, the J end by 3 bases, with 17 bases between. CDR3 length: 16 residues. For the CDR3, the DNA is TGTGCCAGCTCACCCACGCAGGGGTTTCGGGACACTGAAGCTTTCTTT. This sequence encodes CASSPTQGFRDTEAFF.

This clone showed up just once. J is TRBJ1-1 and V is TRBV4-2, with unresolved D. The CDR3 runs 15 residues. Deletions cut 0 bases from V and 1 base from J, with 9 bases between. Looked up from germline, CDR1 is LGHNA and CDR2 is YNFKEQ. The CDR3 spells CASSQDLTRNTEAFF. In nucleotides, the CDR3 is TGTGCCAGCAGCCAAGATCTAACGCGGAACACTGAAGCTTTCTTT.

The chain links TRBV5-4 to TRBJ2-7; 8 positions match TRBD1. Germline assignment: CDR1 SGHNT and CDR2 YYREEE (reference sequence). This CDR3 has 15 residues. With 0 bases clipped from V and 4 bases from J, the junction kept 6 bases outside the gene matches. The CDR3 reads CASSLGTGSGYEQYF. Here the CDR3 DNA reads TGTGCCAGCAGCTTGGGGACAGGGAGCGGGTACGAGCAGTACTTC. The full variable domain, rest sourced from reference TRBV5-4 and TRBJ2-7, is ETGVTQSPTHLIKTRGQQVTLRCSSQSGHNTVSWYQQALGQGPQFIFQYYREEENGRGNFPPRFSGLQFPNYSSELNVNALELDDSALYLCASSLGTGSGYEQYFGPGTRLTVT.

This clone was observed once. This chain connects TRBV5-1 to TRBJ2-7, with TRBD1 identical over 11 bases. After removal of 4 bases from V and 9 bases from J, the junction contained 9 bases not matched to a gene. The CDR3 loop spans 14 amino acids. Germline V gene lookup returns CDR1 SGHRS and CDR2 YFSETQ. The CDR3 is CASSHPGQGERQYF. The CDR3 DNA is TGCGCCAGCAGCCATCCGGGACAGGGGGAAAGGCAGTACTTC.

V usage is TRBV18 and J usage is TRBJ2-7; D is possibly TRBD1 or TRBD2 (6 bases each). The V gene lost 3 bases and the J gene lost 6 bases, with 9 bases spanning the gap. CDR1 and CDR2 (germline): KGHSH, LQKENI. The CDR3 has 12 residues. The CDR3 sequence: CASSPGGSEQYF. As DNA, the CDR3 is TGTGCCAGCTCACCCGGGGGCAGCGAGCAGTACTTC.

This chain joins TRBV7-9 and TRBJ2-5; 9 bases are shared with TRBD1. Germline lookup yields CDR1 SEHNR and CDR2 FQNEAQ (reference sequence). V shed 5 bases and J 5 bases; nucleotides not matched to a gene: 9. This CDR3 contains 15 residues. The CDR3 loop reads CASSKPGTGLETQYF. CDR3 bases: TGTGCCAGCAGCAAACCCGGGACAGGGCTGGAGACCCAGTACTTC.

The rearrangement links TRBV28 to TRBJ2-7, with a possible D match to TRBD2 (5 bases). Trimming pared 2 bases from V and 4 bases from J, leaving 12 bases between. Germline V lookup: CDR1 MDHEN, CDR2 SYDVKM. The CDR3 totals 14 residues. The CDR3 DNA reads as TGTGCCAGCAGTTTAAAAGGGAGCGTGTACGAGCAGTACTTC. It encodes CASSLKGSVYEQYF.

J is TRBJ2-7 and V is TRBV6-5, with 10 bases aligning to TRBD2. This CDR3 is built from 16 residues. Per the germline V gene, CDR1 is MNHEY and CDR2 is SVGAGI. V was clipped by 0 bases and J by 4 bases; unmatched bases: 6. The CDR3 DNA is TGTGCCAGCAGTTACTCCACTAGCGGGATGGGGTACGAGCAGTACTTC. This codes for CASSYSTSGMGYEQYF.

In nucleotides, the CDR3 is TGTGCCAGCTCCCCTAACAGACTAGCAGTCGAAAACATTCAGTACTTC. It translates to CASSPNRLAVENIQYF. J is TRBJ2-4 and V is TRBV18; the match to TRBD2 covers 7 bases. This CDR3 has 16 amino acids. V gave up 6 bases and J gave up 5 bases; unmatched junction bases: 13. The germline gives CDR1 KGHSH, CDR2 LQKENI.

The chain combines TRBV2 with TRBJ2-1, with 7 nucleotides matching TRBD2. In germline, CDR1 is SNHLY, CDR2 FYNNEI. The trim removed 8 bases at V and 5 bases at J, leaving 15 bases unmatched. The CDR3 is made up of 16 amino acids. As DNA, the CDR3 is TGTGCCAGCGTGCTATACTTCAACCTAGCGGACAATGAGCAGTTCTTC. Protein: CASVLYFNLADNEQFF.

J is TRBJ2-3 and V is TRBV15; D possibly corresponds to TRBD1 (5 bases). The CDR3 sequence is 15 residues long. The germline CDR1 and CDR2 sequences are LNHNV and YYDKDF (reference sequence). Deletions cut 0 bases from V and 3 bases from J, with 10 bases between. The chain's CDR3 is CATSRDGARTDTQYF. CDR3 nucleotides: TGTGCCACCAGCAGAGATGGGGCACGAACAGATACGCAGTATTTT.

V is TRBV10-3 and J is TRBJ2-1; TRBD2 agrees at 8 bases. The germline CDR1 and CDR2 sequences are ENHRY and SYGVKD. The CDR3 sequence is 14 residues long. J gave up 2 bases and V 7 bases, and 4 bases lay outside the gene matches. The CDR3 DNA reads as TGTGCCATCACTGCGGGGGGCGCCTACAATGAGCAGTTCTTC. This sequence encodes CAITAGGAYNEQFF.

The gene calls are TRBV2 and TRBJ1-1, with 9 bases lining up with TRBD1. There are 14 residues in the CDR3. Unmatched junction bases numbered 2, after V lost 6 bases and J lost 0 bases. The germline CDR1 and CDR2 sequences are SNHLY and FYNNEI. CDR3 DNA: TGTGCCAGCAGGGGACAGGGCCTGAACACTGAAGCTTTCTTT. Translation gives CASRGQGLNTEAFF.

The chain has TRBV25-1 and TRBJ1-1; D gene unclear. CDR3 size: 13 residues. V was shortened by 6 bases and J by 0 bases, with 8 bases between the two germline ends. Germline V CDR1 and CDR2: MGHDK, SYGVNS. CDR3 region: CASRGRMNTEAFF. The CDR3 DNA is TGTGCCAGCAGGGGCCGAATGAACACTGAAGCTTTCTTT.

This sequence joins TRBV28 and TRBJ1-5, with 7 bases aligning to TRBD1. The germline CDR1 and CDR2 sequences are MDHEN and SYDVKM. The CDR3 has 13 amino acids. J lost 7 bases, V lost 6 bases, and 6 bases had no gene match. The CDR3 here is CASSGTVKQPQHF. In nucleotides, the CDR3 is TGTGCCAGCAGCGGGACAGTGAAACAGCCCCAGCATTTT.